This TCR beta chain was found in a study of cytomegalovirus exposure and HLA in healthy donors. Study background: A previous analysis identified about 110 million unique TCR beta sequences derived from 180 million or so T cells.

The study, taken as a whole, reports: Altogether, some 160 TCR beta chains were recorded as cytomegalovirus-associated. According to a later analysis, most TCR beta chains associated with CMV appeared HLA-restricted.

The PCR employed 60 Vbeta primers together with 13 Jbeta primers. Profiled with immunoSEQ multiplex PCR; TCRdb holds only in-frame clones, not every one. The repertoire holds 120,000 or so clones, with 60% to 85% as singletons. To note about this clone: Its matching antigen is unknown.

The clonotype comes from a woman between 35 and 50 years old in good health and CMV-seropositive. Material: PBMCs.

The CDR3 coding sequence is TGTGCCAGCAGTTACACAGCTAACTATGGCTACACCTTC. Its protein product is CASSYTANYGYTF. The V and J genes are TRBV6-5 and TRBJ1-2; D remains ambiguous. The CDR3 is made up of 13 amino acids. The germline V and J ends were trimmed by 2 bases and 0 bases, with 4 bases remaining between them. Looked up from germline, CDR1 is MNHEY and CDR2 is SVGAGI.